This is a list of T cell receptor beta chains from one sample in a study of cytomegalovirus exposure and HLA in healthy donors. Only in-frame clones appear in the TCRdb table, and some are missing; sequencing was by immunoSEQ multiplex PCR. The sample records about 68,000 clones, about 96% being singletons. The sequencing input was PBMCs. The receptors come from a man between 18 and 29 years old in good health and CMV-seronegative. The CDR3 runs from the conserved cysteine through the conserved F or W. The order of the fields is J gene, clone size, D gene, V gene, CDR3 protein, CDR3 DNA. The D gene is left open where the match is weak. Some rows mark clone size as missing; the rest say once, few, many or name a class of expanded clone.

TRBJ1-1	NA	NA	TRBV5-5	CASSLRQYTEAFF	TGTGCCAGCAGCCTTAGACAGTACACTGAAGCTTTCTTT
TRBJ1-4	NA	NA	TRBV7-6	CASSPSGWKKLFF	TGTGCCAGCAGCCCATCAGGGTGGAAAAAACTGTTTTTT
TRBJ2-1	NA	TRBD1	TRBV7-9	CASSSGQGYNEQFF	TGTGCCAGCAGCTCCGGACAGGGCTACAATGAGCAGTTCTTC
TRBJ1-2	NA	TRBD1	TRBV2	CAKGSTGGGGKGYTF	TGTGCCAAGGGCTCCACAGGGGGCGGGGGAAAGGGCTACACCTTC
TRBJ1-4	NA	NA	TRBV28	CASSYEGPGKLFF	TGTGCCAGCAGTTACGAGGGCCCGGGAAAACTGTTTTTT
TRBJ2-1	NA	TRBD2	TRBV19	CASSMALAASWGEQFF	TGTGCCAGTAGTATGGCACTAGCGGCCTCATGGGGTGAGCAGTTCTTC
TRBJ1-4	once	TRBD1	TRBV7-9	CASSLAGQGELFF	TGTGCCAGCAGCTTAGCCGGACAGGGTGAACTGTTTTTT
TRBJ1-1	NA	TRBD1	TRBV4-1	CASSSFGQANTEAFF	TGCGCCAGCAGCTCCTTCGGACAGGCTAACACTGAAGCTTTCTTT
TRBJ1-5	NA	NA	TRBV28	CASRPLPKVTASNQPQHF	TGTGCCAGCAGACCACTCCCGAAAGTCACCGCCAGCAATCAGCCCCAGCATTTT
TRBJ2-1	NA	NA	TRBV10-2	CASGTGTPSYNEQFF	TGCGCCAGCGGAACCGGGACACCCTCCTACAATGAGCAGTTCTTC
TRBJ2-7	NA	TRBD1	TRBV27	CASSPRGQTYEQYF	TGTGCCAGCAGCCCGAGGGGGCAGACCTACGAGCAGTACTTC
TRBJ1-5	NA	NA	TRBV28	CASRTNPDNQPQHF	TGTGCCAGCAGAACCAACCCAGACAATCAGCCCCAGCATTTT
TRBJ2-7	NA	NA	TRBV6-5	CASSYSAGQYEQYF	TGTGCCAGCAGTTACTCGGCAGGTCAGTACGAGCAGTACTTC